The 27 T cell receptor beta chains below were found in one sample sequenced in a study of T-cell memory formation after mild COVID-19. From the 5' RACE reads, TCRdb called clonotypes with MiXCR, one entry per CDR3 protein. Here the sample spans fewer than 650,000 distinct CDR3 sequences, around a sixth being singletons. Material for sequencing was PBMCs or a T cell subset sorted from them (not recorded which). These TCRs come from an adult woman who had mild COVID-19 (a few samples of this study predate the infection). Cell type and time point are not known.

The sample holds a few counts of this clonotype. At one of its ends the junction is not consistent with the germline gene, which may arise from a read error. The chain recombines TRBV7-8 with TRBJ1-6; D gene uncertain. In germline, CDR1 is SGHVS, CDR2 FQNEAQ. The CDR3 covers 14 residues. This CDR3 reads CASSLVTYNSLLHF. Written as DNA, the CDR3 is TGTGCCAGCAGCTTGGTCACGTATAATTCACTCCTCCACTTT.

This rearrangement joins TRBV11-2 to TRBJ2-1, with D perhaps TRBD2 (7 bases). CDR3 length equals 14 residues. Germline assignment: CDR1 SGHAT and CDR2 FQNNGV. The V gene lost 3 bases and the J gene lost 7 bases, with 13 bases spanning the gap. The CDR3 bases are TGTGCCAGCAGCTTGACGGGGAGGGGGAATGAGCAGTTCTTC. Translation gives CASSLTGRGNEQFF.

This chain's CDR3 is CASRPKPGLSSYEQYF. In DNA form, the CDR3 reads TGTGCCAGCAGACCCAAACCGGGCCTCAGCTCCTACGAGCAGTACTTC. The V and J genes are TRBV27 and TRBJ2-7; D unresolved. There are 16 residues in the CDR3. Trimming removed 6 bases at V and 0 bases at J, with 18 bases between. From germline, CDR1 is MNHEY and CDR2 SMNVEV (reference sequence).

This clonotype came up a few times. This sequence joins TRBV7-6 and TRBJ2-2; D not certain. Trimming left V 5 bases short and J 0 bases short, with 13 bases between. The CDR3 consists of 16 residues. Per the germline V gene, CDR1 is SGHVS and CDR2 is FNYEAQ. CDR3 sequence: CASSRVSASNTGELFF. Here the CDR3 DNA reads TGTGCCAGCAGCCGCGTTTCCGCCTCGAACACCGGGGAGCTGTTTTTT. The full variable domain, its missing parts supplied by reference TRBV7-6 and TRBJ2-2, is GAGVSQSPRYKVTKRGQDVALRCDPISGHVSLYWYRQALGQGPEFLTYFNYEAQQDKSGLPNDRFSAERPEGSISTLTIQRTEQRDSAMYRCASSRVSASNTGELFFGEGSRLTVL.

This chain uses TRBV4-3 with TRBJ2-7; 7 bases map to TRBD1. With V trimmed by 3 bases and J by 9 bases, 14 bases remained unmatched. The CDR3 totals 15 residues. From germline, CDR1 is LGHNA and CDR2 YSLEER. This chain's CDR3 is CASSQNRDRLWGQYF. CDR3 bases: TGCGCCAGCAGCCAGAACCGGGACAGACTTTGGGGGCAGTACTTC.

V gene TRBV18 combines with J gene TRBJ2-7; 12 nucleotides line up with TRBD1. Per germline, CDR1 KGHSH and CDR2 LQKENI. The CDR3 loop spans 15 amino acids. J was trimmed by 3 bases and V by 5 bases; bases with no gene match: 5. This CDR3 is CASSRRDRGLYEQYF. For the CDR3, the DNA is TGTGCCAGCTCAAGACGGGACAGGGGGCTCTACGAGCAGTACTTC.

A few counts support this clonotype. The chain joins TRBV12-3 or TRBV12-4 to TRBJ2-7; 9 nucleotides align to TRBD1. CDR3 size: 17 residues. V shed 2 bases and J 2 bases; nucleotides not matched to a gene: 10. The CDR3 loop is CASSLTASGQGTYEQYF. The CDR3 bases are TGTGCCAGCAGTTTAACAGCCTCGGGACAGGGTACCTACGAGCAGTACTTC.

This chain uses TRBV2 with TRBJ2-2, with 9 bases that match TRBD1. The CDR3 extends over 14 amino acids. With V trimmed by 11 bases and J by 1 base, 5 bases remained unmatched. In germline, CDR1 is SNHLY, CDR2 FYNNEI. DNA of the CDR3: TGTGCCGGGGGACAGGGCCGGAACACCGGGGAGCTGTTTTTT. It translates to CAGGQGRNTGELFF.

The genes are TRBV2 and TRBJ1-1; D call uncertain. CDR3 length: 12 residues. Trimming shortened V by 6 bases and J by 4 bases, and 9 bases separated the two germline ends. The germline gives CDR1 SNHLY, CDR2 FYNNEI. The CDR3 region has the DNA TGTGCCAGCAGGACCGGGAGCACTGAAGCTTTCTTT. This sequence encodes CASRTGSTEAFF.

The CDR3 loop is CAIGGGGRHEQYF. The CDR3 nucleotides are TGTGCCATCGGGGGAGGGGGAAGGCACGAGCAGTACTTC. The chain carries TRBV24-1 and TRBJ2-7; a weak D match, TRBD2 (7 bases). The CDR3 runs 13 residues. V lost 11 bases and J 5 bases, leaving 18 bases between the germline ends. In germline, CDR1 is KGHDR, CDR2 SFDVKD.

The J gene is TRBJ1-4, the V gene TRBV2; tentative D call: TRBD1 (6 bases). V was trimmed by 3 bases and J by 15 bases, leaving 14 bases between them. This CDR3 region has 12 residues. CDR1 SNHLY and CDR2 FYNNEI come from the germline V gene. The CDR3 loop is CASSDYGGLVFF. The CDR3 bases are TGTGCCAGCAGTGACTACGGGGGGCTCGTGTTTTTT.

The chain couples TRBV4-3 to TRBJ2-1; TRBD2 agrees at 7 bases. The germline V gene has CDR1 LGHNA and CDR2 YSLEER. The CDR3 runs 14 residues. J lost 7 bases, V lost 3 bases, and 6 bases had no gene match. The DNA for the CDR3 is TGCGCCAGCAGCCATAGTGAGCGGGATAATGAGCAGTTCTTC. This translates into CASSHSERDNEQFF.

This sequence joins TRBV7-2 and TRBJ1-5, with a tentative D call TRBD1 (5 bases). Germline V gene lookup returns CDR1 SGHTA and CDR2 FQGNSA. V lost 3 bases and J lost 5, with 14 bases in between. The CDR3 has 15 residues. CDR3 bases: TGTGCCAGCAGCTTGGGAGGTAAGGGGTATCAGCCCCAGCATTTT. This translates into CASSLGGKGYQPQHF. Together with reference TRBV7-2 and TRBJ1-5, the CDR3 gives the full variable domain: GAGVSQSPSNKVTEKGKDVELRCDPISGHTALYWYRQSLGQGLEFLIYFQGNSAPDKSGLPSDRFSAERTGGSVSTLTIQRTQQEDSAVYLCASSLGGKGYQPQHFGDGTRLSIL.

The V gene is TRBV12-3 or TRBV12-4, the J gene TRBJ1-3; D possibly corresponds to TRBD1 (5 bases). V was pared by 4 bases and J by 4 bases, with 11 bases between. There are 14 residues in the CDR3. The CDR3: CASSSRTQGNTIYF. The CDR3 coding sequence is TGTGCCAGCAGTTCCCGGACACAAGGAAACACCATATATTTT.

This clonotype has only a few counts. DNA for the CDR3: TGCAGCGTCGCAGGGACACTTGGGGGGAATGAGCAGTTCTTC. Residues: CSVAGTLGGNEQFF. The chain carries TRBV29-1 and TRBJ2-1; either TRBD1 or TRBD2 may supply D (6 bases each). The CDR3 runs 14 residues. Deletions cut 6 bases from V and 7 bases from J, with 19 bases between. Germline CDR1 and CDR2: SQVTM and ANQGSEA.

The CDR3 sequence: CASRQTGVDNSPLHF. In DNA, the CDR3 is TGTGCCAGCAGACAAACAGGGGTCGATAATTCACCCCTCCACTTT. The rearrangement uses TRBV5-4 and TRBJ1-6; 7 bases match TRBD1. The CDR3 has 15 amino acids. CDR1 and CDR2 from the germline V gene are SGHNT and YYREEE (reference sequence). V dropped 5 bases and J dropped 5; count of bases not matched to a gene: 7.

Ten or more counts support this clonotype. Sequence at one end of the junction differs from germline and may be a read error. This chain uses TRBV5-1 with TRBJ2-7; tentative D call: TRBD2 (5 bases). From germline, CDR1 is SGHRS and CDR2 YFSETQ. The CDR3 spans 13 residues. The CDR3 nucleotides read TGTGCCAGCAGTTTAACCGGGACCTACGAGCAGTACTTC. This encodes CASSLTGTYEQYF. Variable domain in full (rest from reference TRBV5-1 and TRBJ2-7): KAGVTQTPRYLIKTRGQQVTLSCSPISGHRSVSWYQQTPGQGLQFLFEYFSETQRNKGNFPGRFSGRQFSNSRSEMNVSTLELGDSALYLCASSLTGTYEQYFGPGTRLTVT.

The rearrangement joins TRBV7-9 to TRBJ2-7, with D possibly matching TRBD2 (5 bases). V gave up 5 bases and J gave up 4 bases, with 18 bases separating them. Germline V gene data show CDR1 as SEHNR and CDR2 as FQNEAQ (reference sequence). The CDR3 covers 15 residues. CDR3 region: CASSPAAGITYEQYF. Here the CDR3 DNA reads TGTGCCAGCAGCCCCGCCGCCGGGATTACGTACGAGCAGTACTTC.

At least ten counts were recorded for this clonotype. The gene calls are TRBV5-1 and TRBJ2-1; D could derive from TRBD1 or TRBD2 (5 bases each). CDR1 is SGHRS, CDR2 YFSETQ, per germline. CDR3 length equals 18 residues. Trimming left V 0 bases short and J 0 bases short, with 16 bases between. The CDR3 bases are TGCGCCAGCAGCTTGGCAGGGCGGGTCCTAAGCTCCTACAATGAGCAGTTCTTC. The encoded protein is CASSLAGRVLSSYNEQFF.

V gene TRBV20-1 combines with J gene TRBJ2-1; either TRBD1 or TRBD2 may supply D (5 bases each). This CDR3 region has 17 residues. Trimming removed 1 base at V and 4 bases at J, with 20 bases between. Germline V gene lookup returns CDR1 DFQATT and CDR2 SNEGSKA (reference sequence). The CDR3 is CSARGLRDRKGYNEQFF. Written as DNA, the CDR3 is TGCAGTGCTAGAGGGCTACGGGATCGAAAGGGGTACAATGAGCAGTTCTTC.

This clonotype was counted many times. The chain couples TRBV15 to TRBJ2-1; perhaps TRBD2 as D (6 bases). V shed 7 bases and J shed 3 bases, with 16 bases lying between them. The CDR3 runs 15 residues. Germline assignment: CDR1 LNHNV and CDR2 YYDKDF (reference sequence). CDR3 region: CATTDEQGGYNEQFF. For the CDR3, the DNA is TGTGCCACCACGGACGAGCAGGGAGGCTACAATGAGCAGTTCTTC.

This clonotype came up a few times. The rearrangement uses TRBV12-3 or TRBV12-4 and TRBJ1-2; no firm D call. The CDR3 is 13 residues long. Deletions cut 5 bases from V and 5 bases from J, with 12 bases between. For the CDR3, the DNA is TGTGCCAGCAGTCCCGCCTCCAAGTATGGCTACACCTTC. This encodes CASSPASKYGYTF.

The J gene is TRBJ2-6, the V gene TRBV6-5; the D gene is possibly TRBD1 (6 bases). CDR3 length: 19 residues. The V end lost 2 bases, the J end lost 4 bases, and 21 bases lay between the germline ends. CDR1 is MNHEY and CDR2 is SVGAGI in the germline V gene. The CDR3 DNA follows: TGTGCCAGCAGTTACAGCGCAATGTACAGGGTCGGCGGGGCCAACGTCCTGACTTTC. This gives the protein CASSYSAMYRVGGANVLTF.

In its sample, this clonotype was seen a few times. The chain links TRBV7-2 to TRBJ1-5; D is perhaps TRBD1 (5 bases). The germline V and J ends were trimmed by 5 bases and 7 bases, with 9 bases remaining between them. This CDR3 spans 12 amino acids. Per the germline V gene, CDR1 is SGHTA and CDR2 is FQGNSA. CDR3 DNA sequence: TGTGCCAGCAGCCTGGACACCCAGCCCCAGCATTTT. This encodes CASSLDTQPQHF.

V gene TRBV29-1 combines with J gene TRBJ2-2; 8 nucleotides agree with TRBD1. The V and J ends lost 5 bases and 0 bases, in that order; junction bases with no gene match: 5. From germline, CDR1 is SQVTM and CDR2 ANQGSEA. The CDR3 spans 15 residues. CDR3 residues: CSVPRTGPNTGELFF. The CDR3 DNA is TGCAGCGTTCCTCGGACAGGGCCGAACACCGGGGAGCTGTTTTTT.

V gene TRBV14 combines with J gene TRBJ1-2, with D unclear. From germline, CDR1 is SGHDN and CDR2 FVKESK. The CDR3 sequence is 15 residues long. Trimming shortened V by 3 bases and J by 4 bases, and 15 bases separated the two germline ends. The CDR3 DNA reads TGTGCCAGCAGCCAGCTGGTGGGGTCCAGCTATGGCTACACCTTC. It is translated as CASSQLVGSSYGYTF.

The table lists this clonotype with a few counts. The J gene is TRBJ2-7, the V gene TRBV6-6; 7 bases are a match to TRBD1. Germline V gene data show CDR1 as MNHNY and CDR2 as SVGAGI (reference sequence). The CDR3 has 14 residues. Losses at the gene ends were 0 bases for V and 1 base for J; bases not matched to a gene: 0. CDR3 nucleotides: TGTGCCAGCAGTTACTCGGGACAGTCCTACGAGCAGTACTTC. Its protein product is CASSYSGQSYEQYF.